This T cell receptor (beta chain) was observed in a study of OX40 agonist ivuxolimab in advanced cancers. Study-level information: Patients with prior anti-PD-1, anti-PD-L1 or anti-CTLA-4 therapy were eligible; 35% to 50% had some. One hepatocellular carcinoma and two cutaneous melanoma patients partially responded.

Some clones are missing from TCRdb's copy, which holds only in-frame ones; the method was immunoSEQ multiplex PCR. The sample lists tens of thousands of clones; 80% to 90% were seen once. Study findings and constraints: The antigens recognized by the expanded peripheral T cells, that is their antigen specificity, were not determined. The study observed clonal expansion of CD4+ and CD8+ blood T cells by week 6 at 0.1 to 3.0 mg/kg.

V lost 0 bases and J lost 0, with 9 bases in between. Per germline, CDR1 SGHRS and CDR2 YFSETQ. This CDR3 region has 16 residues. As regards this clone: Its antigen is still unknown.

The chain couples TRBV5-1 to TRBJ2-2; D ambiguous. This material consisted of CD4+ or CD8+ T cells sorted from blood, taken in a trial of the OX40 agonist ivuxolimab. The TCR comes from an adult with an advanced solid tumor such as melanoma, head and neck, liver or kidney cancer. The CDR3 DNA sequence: TGCGCCAGCAGCTTGGATGGTGGTGCGAACACCGGGGAGCTGTTTTTT. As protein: CASSLDGGANTGELFF.